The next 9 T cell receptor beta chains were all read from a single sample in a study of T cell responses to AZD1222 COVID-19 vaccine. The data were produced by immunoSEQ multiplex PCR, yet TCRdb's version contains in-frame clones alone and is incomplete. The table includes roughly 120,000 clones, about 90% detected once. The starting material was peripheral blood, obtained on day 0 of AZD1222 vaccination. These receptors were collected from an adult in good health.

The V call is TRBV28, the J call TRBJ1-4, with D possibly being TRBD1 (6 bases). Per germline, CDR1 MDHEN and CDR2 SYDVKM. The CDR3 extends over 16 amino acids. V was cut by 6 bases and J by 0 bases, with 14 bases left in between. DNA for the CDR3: TGTGCCAGCAGACTAGGGGGGGGAGCAACTAATGAAAAACTGTTTTTT. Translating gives CASRLGGGATNEKLFF.

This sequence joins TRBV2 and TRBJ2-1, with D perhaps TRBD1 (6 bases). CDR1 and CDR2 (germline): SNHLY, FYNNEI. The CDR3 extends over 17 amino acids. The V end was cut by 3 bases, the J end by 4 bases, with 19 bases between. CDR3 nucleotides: TGTGCCAGCAGTGACTTTATGGGGAAAGGGGGTTACAATGAGCAGTTCTTC. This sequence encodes CASSDFMGKGGYNEQFF.

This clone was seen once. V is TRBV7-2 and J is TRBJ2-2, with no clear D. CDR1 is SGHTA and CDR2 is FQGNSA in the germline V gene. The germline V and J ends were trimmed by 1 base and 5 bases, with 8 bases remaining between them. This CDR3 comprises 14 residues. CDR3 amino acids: CASSLGVGTGELFF. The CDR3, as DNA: TGTGCCAGCAGCTTAGGGGTAGGGACCGGGGAGCTGTTTTTT.

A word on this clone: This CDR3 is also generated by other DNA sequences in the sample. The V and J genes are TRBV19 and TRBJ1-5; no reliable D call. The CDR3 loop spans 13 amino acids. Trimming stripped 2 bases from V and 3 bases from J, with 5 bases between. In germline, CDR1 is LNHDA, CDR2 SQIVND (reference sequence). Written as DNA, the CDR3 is TGTGCCAGTAGTATAAGTTACAATCAGCCCCAGCATTTT. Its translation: CASSISYNQPQHF.

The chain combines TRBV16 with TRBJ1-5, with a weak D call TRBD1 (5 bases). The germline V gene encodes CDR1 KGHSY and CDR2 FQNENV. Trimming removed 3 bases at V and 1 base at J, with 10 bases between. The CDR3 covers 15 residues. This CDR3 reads CASSQRGVSNQPQHF. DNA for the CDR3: TGTGCCAGCAGCCAGAGGGGAGTCAGCAATCAGCCCCAGCATTTT.

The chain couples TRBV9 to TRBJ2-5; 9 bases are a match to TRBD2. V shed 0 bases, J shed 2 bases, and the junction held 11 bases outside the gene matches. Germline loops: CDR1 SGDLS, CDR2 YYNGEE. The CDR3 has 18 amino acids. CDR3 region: CASSVGGFAGGRQETQYF. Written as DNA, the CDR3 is TGTGCCAGCAGCGTAGGAGGCTTTGCGGGGGGGCGTCAAGAGACCCAGTACTTC.

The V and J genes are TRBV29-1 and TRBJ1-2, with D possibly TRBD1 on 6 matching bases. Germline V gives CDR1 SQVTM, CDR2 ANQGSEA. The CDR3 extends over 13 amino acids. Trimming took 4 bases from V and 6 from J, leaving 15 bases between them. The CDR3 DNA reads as TGCAGCGTTGTGGGGGGCCTCAAGGATGGCTACACCTTC. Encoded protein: CSVVGGLKDGYTF.

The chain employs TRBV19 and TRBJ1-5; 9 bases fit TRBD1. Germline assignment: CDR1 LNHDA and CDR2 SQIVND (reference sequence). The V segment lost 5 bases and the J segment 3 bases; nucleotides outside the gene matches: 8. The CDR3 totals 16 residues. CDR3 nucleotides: TGTGCCAGTAGTCCTCAACAGGGGGCTTCCAATCAGCCCCAGCATTTT. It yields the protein CASSPQQGASNQPQHF. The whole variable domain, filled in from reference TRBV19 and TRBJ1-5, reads DGGITQSPKYLFRKEGQNVTLSCEQNLNHDAMYWYRQDPGQGLRLIYYSQIVNDFQKGDIAEGYSVSREKKESFPLTVTSAQKNPTAFYLCASSPQQGASNQPQHFGDGTRLSIL.

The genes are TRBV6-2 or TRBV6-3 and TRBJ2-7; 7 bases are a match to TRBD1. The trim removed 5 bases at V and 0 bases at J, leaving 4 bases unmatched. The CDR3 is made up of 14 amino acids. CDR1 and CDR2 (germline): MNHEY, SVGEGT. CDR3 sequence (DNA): TGTGCCAGCAGTCCGGGACAGAGCTCCTACGAGCAGTACTTC. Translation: CASSPGQSSYEQYF.